This T cell receptor beta chain was documented in a study of spatial heterogeneity in lung cancer. Germline V gives CDR1 SGHTA, CDR2 FQGNSA. Trimming cost V 1 base and J 7 bases, with 8 bases left between them. CDR3 length: 13 amino acids. Time point denoted: blood at routine non-recurrence follow-up after resection. TCRdb processed the 5' RACE reads anew with MiXCR; each CDR3 protein has one entry. The sample lists roughly 120,000 distinct CDR3 sequences, approximately 10% occurring once. The receptor was isolated from a female donor with early-stage non-small cell lung cancer. The J gene is TRBJ2-4, the V gene TRBV7-2; D gene ambiguous. This specimen was PBMCs, taken at follow-up. The CDR3 sequence is CASSLGEVNIQYF. The CDR3 nucleotides are TGTGCCAGCAGCTTAGGAGAGGTTAACATTCAGTACTTC.